The 8 T cell receptor beta chains presented below share a single source sample, sequenced in a study of shared clonotypes between healthy human individuals. Naive CD8 cells, CD45RO-negative and positively selected for CCR7, excluded terminally differentiated effector memory CD45RA+ cells. The data were produced by immunoSEQ multiplex PCR, yet TCRdb's version contains in-frame clones alone and is incomplete. Seen here are a few million clones, roughly 95% observed once, and the top ten hold around 1.7%. The material sequenced was naive CD8+ T cells from PBMCs. Receptors were obtained from a man between 18 and 35 years old in good health. Some clones in this sample may be carry-over from other donors' samples.

This chain joins TRBV2 and TRBJ2-3; TRBD2 aligns across 8 bases. The V gene's germline CDR1 is SNHLY and CDR2 FYNNEI. Unmatched junction bases numbered 7, after V lost 4 bases and J lost 4 bases. This CDR3 has 15 residues. The CDR3 bases are TGTGCCAGCAGTGCCCTAGCGGGTCGGGCAGATACGCAGTATTTT. This sequence encodes CASSALAGRADTQYF.

This clone was seen once. CDR3 residues: CASSNRLAGESYNEQFF. CDR3 bases: TGTGCCAGTAGTAATCGGCTAGCGGGAGAATCCTACAATGAGCAGTTCTTC. V gene TRBV19 combines with J gene TRBJ2-1; 10 bases match TRBD2. Germline V CDR1 and CDR2: LNHDA, SQIVND (reference sequence). J lost 1 base, V lost 4 bases, and 7 bases had no gene match. The CDR3 runs 17 residues.

The CDR3 DNA reads as TGTGCTAGCGCCCCTCTAGCGGGAGGGGGCAATGAGCAGTTCTTC. This encodes CASAPLAGGGNEQFF. The V call is TRBV12-5, the J call TRBJ2-1; TRBD2 aligns across 12 bases. The V segment lost 9 bases and the J segment 6 bases; nucleotides outside the gene matches: 9. This CDR3 spans 15 amino acids. Germline V lookup: CDR1 LGHNT, CDR2 FRNRAP.

This chain joins TRBV5-1 and TRBJ2-5; no firm D call. Trimming removed 4 bases from V and 4 bases from J, with 11 bases in between. The CDR3 length is 13 residues. Germline-derived CDR1 and CDR2 are SGHRS and YFSETQ. CDR3 coding DNA: TGCGCCAGCAGCCAGGTAGTAGGAGAGACCCAGTACTTC. Translating gives CASSQVVGETQYF.

The CDR3 sequence: CASSRDRAGGELFF. The CDR3 bases are TGTGCCAGCAGCCGGGACAGGGCAGGCGGGGAGCTGTTTTTT. This chain links TRBV27 with TRBJ2-2; 9 nucleotides match TRBD1. In germline, CDR1 is MNHEY, CDR2 SMNVEV (reference sequence). The CDR3 extends over 14 amino acids. V trimming: 6 bases; J trimming: 7 bases; junction bases outside the gene matches: 6.

The chain is built from TRBV28 and TRBJ2-1; TRBD2 matches at 7 bases. Trimming at V came to 5 bases and at J to 0 bases, leaving 10 bases not matched to a gene. CDR3 length equals 17 residues. Per germline, CDR1 MDHEN and CDR2 SYDVKM. The CDR3: CASSAGVLADSYNEQFF. As DNA, the CDR3 is TGTGCCAGCAGTGCGGGTGTTCTAGCGGACTCCTACAATGAGCAGTTCTTC.

A word on this clone: At one of its ends the junction is not consistent with the germline gene, which may arise from a read error. The rearrangement uses TRBV9 and TRBJ1-2; 7 nucleotides match TRBD1. Per germline, CDR1 SGDLS and CDR2 YYNGEE. The CDR3 spans 14 residues. The CDR3 is CASSVGDSNHGYTF. DNA of the CDR3: TGTGCCAGCAGCGTAGGGGACAGTAACCATGGCTACACCTTC.

This sequence joins TRBV25-1 and TRBJ2-7; a weak D match, TRBD1 (6 bases). This CDR3 is built from 14 residues. The ends were cut back, 4 bases at V and 3 bases at J, with 13 bases in the middle. The germline gives CDR1 MGHDK, CDR2 SYGVNS. The CDR3 loop is CASSGRQELYEQYF. The CDR3 DNA reads as TGTGCCAGCAGTGGCAGACAGGAGCTCTACGAGCAGTACTTC.